The 12 T cell receptor beta chains in this list originate from one sample, sequenced in a study of shared clonotypes between healthy human individuals. TCRdb's table, derived via immunoSEQ multiplex PCR, lists solely in-frame clones and lacks some. The sample lists 950,000 to 1,100,000 clones, roughly 80% occurring once. The sample comprised memory CD4+ T cells sorted from blood. Regarding subset: CD45RA-negative fraction. These receptors originate from a man younger than 35 in good health.

This clone was detected only a few times. The V gene is TRBV2, the J gene TRBJ1-2; tentatively, D is TRBD1 (5 bases). Per germline, CDR1 SNHLY and CDR2 FYNNEI. Trimming cost V 6 bases and J 4 bases, with 12 bases left between them. The CDR3 runs 13 residues. The CDR3 coding sequence is TGTGCCAGCAGCGGGGGGGGTGGCTATGGCTACACCTTC. It translates to CASSGGGGYGYTF.

The genes are TRBV7-6 and TRBJ1-2, with D perhaps matching TRBD1 (6 bases). CDR1 and CDR2 from the germline V gene are SGHVS and FNYEAQ. Deletions cut 4 bases from V and 2 bases from J, with 8 bases between. The CDR3 totals 13 residues. CDR3 DNA sequence: TGTGCCAGCAGCTCCACAGGGAACTATGGCTACACCTTC. Its translation is CASSSTGNYGYTF.

The rearrangement joins TRBV18 to TRBJ2-2, with D unresolved. Trimming took 0 bases from V and 4 from J, leaving 3 bases between them. The CDR3 is made up of 13 amino acids. The germline V gene has CDR1 KGHSH and CDR2 LQKENI. The CDR3 region is CASSPPLTGELFF. CDR3 sequence (DNA): TGTGCCAGCTCACCACCGCTCACCGGGGAGCTGTTTTTT.

The chain links TRBV5-1 to TRBJ2-7, with 7 bases matching TRBD1. The trim removed 4 bases at V and 4 bases at J, leaving 8 bases unmatched. The CDR3 length is 14 residues. From germline, CDR1 is SGHRS and CDR2 YFSETQ. The CDR3 spells CASSNAGTEYEQYF. DNA of the CDR3: TGCGCCAGCAGCAATGCCGGGACAGAGTACGAGCAGTACTTC.

The chain links TRBV28 to TRBJ1-5; no clear D. This CDR3 is 16 amino acids long. V was trimmed by 2 bases and J by 2 bases, leaving 13 bases between them. Germline CDR1 is MDHEN and CDR2 is SYDVKM. The CDR3 region is CASSLVGLRGNQPQHF. CDR3 nucleotides: TGTGCCAGCAGTTTAGTAGGTCTACGGGGCAATCAGCCCCAGCATTTT. Full variable domain (missing parts from reference TRBV28 and TRBJ1-5): DVKVTQSSRYLVKRTGEKVFLECVQDMDHENMFWYRQDPGLGLRLIYFSYDVKMKEKGDIPEGYSVSREKKERFSLILESASTNQTSMYLCASSLVGLRGNQPQHFGDGTRLSIL.

The J gene is TRBJ1-1, the V gene TRBV28; 8 bases agree with TRBD1. Germline V gene data show CDR1 as MDHEN and CDR2 as SYDVKM. J was trimmed by 3 bases and V by 5 bases; bases with no gene match: 5. The CDR3 totals 14 residues. The DNA of the CDR3 is TGTGCCAGCAGTCCTACAGGGGGTTACACTGAAGCTTTCTTT. As protein: CASSPTGGYTEAFF.

This chain links TRBV21-1 with TRBJ2-7. TRBV21-1 is marked as a pseudogene. The CDR3 is 13 residues long. CDR3 nucleotide sequence: TGTGCCAGCAGCAAAGCGCTGGCCTACGAGCAGTACTTC. It encodes CASSKALAYEQYF.

V gene TRBV11-3 combines with J gene TRBJ2-3; the D gene is possibly TRBD2 (5 bases). The germline V and J ends were trimmed by 3 bases and 0 bases, with 10 bases remaining between them. CDR1 is SGHNT and CDR2 is YENEEA in the germline V gene. The CDR3 is 15 residues long. In DNA form, the CDR3 reads TGTGCCAGCAGCTTCGGGGTCTCTAGCACAGATACGCAGTATTTT. The encoded protein is CASSFGVSSTDTQYF. Full variable domain (rest looked up from reference TRBV11-3 and TRBJ2-3): EAGVVQSPRYKIIEKKQPVAFWCNPISGHNTLYWYLQNLGQGPELLIRYENEEAVDDSQLPKDRFSAERLKGVDSTLKIQPAELGDSAVYLCASSFGVSSTDTQYFGPGTRLTVL.

This clone came up a few times. This sample includes further DNA sequences coding for the same CDR3. The rearrangement uses TRBV5-6 and TRBJ1-5, with D possibly TRBD1 on 5 matching bases. CDR1 SGHDT and CDR2 YYEEEE come from the germline V gene. The length of the CDR3 is 13 residues. V was cut by 2 bases and J by 4 bases, with 7 bases left in between. CDR3 nucleotide sequence: TGTGCCAGCAGCTTAGGGGTAAATCAGCCCCAGCATTTT. It translates to CASSLGVNQPQHF.

This clone came up a few times. This sequence joins TRBV19 and TRBJ1-1; a weak D match, TRBD1 (5 bases). Germline V gives CDR1 LNHDA, CDR2 SQIVND (reference sequence). The CDR3 has 14 residues. Deletions cut 5 bases from V and 7 bases from J, with 17 bases between. CDR3 residues: CASSPAGTGVEAFF. The CDR3, as DNA: TGTGCCAGTAGTCCCGCCGGGACGGGGGTTGAAGCTTTCTTT.

V usage is TRBV5-1 and J usage is TRBJ2-2, with D perhaps given as TRBD1 or TRBD2 (5 bases each). The CDR3 totals 14 residues. V lost 5 bases, J lost 5 bases, and 13 bases lay in between. Germline CDR1 SGHRS, CDR2 YFSETQ. The CDR3 nucleotides read TGCGCCAGCAGTTTTACCGGGACGACCGGGGAGCTGTTTTTT. This codes for CASSFTGTTGELFF.

The J gene is TRBJ2-7, the V gene TRBV25-1; 8 nucleotides agree with TRBD1. Germline V gene lookup returns CDR1 MGHDK and CDR2 SYGVNS. Unmatched junction bases numbered 8, after V lost 3 bases and J lost 1 base. The CDR3 length is 16 residues. For the CDR3, the DNA is TGTGCCAGCAGTGAGTATTCCGGGACAGGATCCTACGAGCAGTACTTC. It specifies CASSEYSGTGSYEQYF.